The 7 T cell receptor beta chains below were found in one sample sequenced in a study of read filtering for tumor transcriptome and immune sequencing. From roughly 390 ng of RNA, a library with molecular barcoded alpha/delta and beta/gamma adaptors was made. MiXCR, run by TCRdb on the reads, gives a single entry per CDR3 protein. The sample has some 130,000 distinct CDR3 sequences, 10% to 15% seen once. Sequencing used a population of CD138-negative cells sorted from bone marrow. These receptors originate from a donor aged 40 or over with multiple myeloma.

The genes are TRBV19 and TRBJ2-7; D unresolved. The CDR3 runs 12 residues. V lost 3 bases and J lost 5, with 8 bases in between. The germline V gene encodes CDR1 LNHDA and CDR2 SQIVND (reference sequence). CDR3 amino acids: CASSIKGNEQYF. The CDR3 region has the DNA TGTGCCAGTAGTATTAAAGGGAACGAGCAGTACTTC.

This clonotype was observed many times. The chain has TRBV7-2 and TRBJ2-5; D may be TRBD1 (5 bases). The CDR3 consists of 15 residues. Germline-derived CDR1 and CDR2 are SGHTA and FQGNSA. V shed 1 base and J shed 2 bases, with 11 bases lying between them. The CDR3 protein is CASSLVTGPQETQYF. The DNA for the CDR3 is TGTGCCAGCAGCTTAGTAACAGGACCTCAAGAGACCCAGTACTTC.

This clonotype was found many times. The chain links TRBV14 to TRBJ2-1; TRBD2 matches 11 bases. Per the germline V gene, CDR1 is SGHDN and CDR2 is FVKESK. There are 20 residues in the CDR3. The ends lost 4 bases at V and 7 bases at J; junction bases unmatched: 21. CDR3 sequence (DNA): TGTGCCAGCAGCCTCCCAGGAGAGCTAGCGGGAGGAAAATTTAGGAATGAGCAGTTCTTC. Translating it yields CASSLPGELAGGKFRNEQFF.

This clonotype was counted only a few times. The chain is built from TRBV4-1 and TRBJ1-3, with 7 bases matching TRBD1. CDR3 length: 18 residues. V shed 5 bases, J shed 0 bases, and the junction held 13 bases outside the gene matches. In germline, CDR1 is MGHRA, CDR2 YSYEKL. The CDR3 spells CASSERFTGVASGNTIYF. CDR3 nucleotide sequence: TGCGCCAGCAGCGAAAGGTTTACAGGGGTCGCCTCTGGAAACACCATATATTTT.

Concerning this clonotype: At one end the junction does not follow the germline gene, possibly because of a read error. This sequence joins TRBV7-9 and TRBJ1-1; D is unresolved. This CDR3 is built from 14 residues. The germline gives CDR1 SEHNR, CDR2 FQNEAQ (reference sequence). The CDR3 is CASTEVAVNTEASF. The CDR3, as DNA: TGTGCCAGCACCGAAGTGGCCGTGAACACTGAAGCTTCCTTT.

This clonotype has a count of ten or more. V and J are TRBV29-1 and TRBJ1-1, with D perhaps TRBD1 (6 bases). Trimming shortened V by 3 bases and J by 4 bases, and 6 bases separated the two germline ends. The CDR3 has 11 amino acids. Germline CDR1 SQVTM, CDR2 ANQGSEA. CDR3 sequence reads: CSVEGATEAFF. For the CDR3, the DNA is TGCAGCGTTGAGGGGGCCACTGAAGCTTTCTTT.

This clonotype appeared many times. The CDR3: CSARDETSGNYEQYF. In nucleotides, the CDR3 is TGCAGTGCTAGAGACGAGACTAGCGGGAACTACGAGCAGTACTTC. The chain uses TRBV20-1 and TRBJ2-7, with TRBD2 matching over 11 bases. Per germline, CDR1 DFQATT and CDR2 SNEGSKA (reference sequence). This CDR3 region has 15 residues. J gave up 3 bases and V 0 bases, and 4 bases lay outside the gene matches.